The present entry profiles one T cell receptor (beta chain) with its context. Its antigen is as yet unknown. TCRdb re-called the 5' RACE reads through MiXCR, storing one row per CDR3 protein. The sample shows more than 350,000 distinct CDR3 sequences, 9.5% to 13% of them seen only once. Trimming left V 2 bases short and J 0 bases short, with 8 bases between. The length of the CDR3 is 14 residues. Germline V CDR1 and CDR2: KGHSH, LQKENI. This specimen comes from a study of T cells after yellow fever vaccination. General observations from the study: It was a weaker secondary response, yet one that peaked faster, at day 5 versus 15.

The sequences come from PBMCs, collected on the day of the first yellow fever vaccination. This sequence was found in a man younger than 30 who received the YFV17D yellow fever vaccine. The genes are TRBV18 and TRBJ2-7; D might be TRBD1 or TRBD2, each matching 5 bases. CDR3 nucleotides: TGTGCCAGCTCACCATGGGACGGCTCCTACGAGCAGTACTTC. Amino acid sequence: CASSPWDGSYEQYF.